One and the same sample provided the 11 T cell receptor beta chains below, sequenced in a study of CXCR3-negative and CXCR3-positive naive CD8 T cells. Broader study findings: Against CXCR3-negative naive cells, CXCR3-positive naive cells showed more hydrophobic TRB CDR3s.

UMI-labeled 5' RACE TRB cDNA libraries were prepared from the cells. Reprocessing the 5' RACE reads, TCRdb reports a single entry for every CDR3 protein and omits DNA. The specimen's table records some 60,000 distinct CDR3 sequences. For these receptors, no antigen is known. Sequenced sample: naive CXCR3+ CD8+ T cells from blood. Subset of the sample: CD45RO-CCR7+CD27+CD95- naive CD8+ T cells expressing CXCR3 (TNR3+). These TCRs come from a human donor in good health. Some clones in this sample may be carry-over from other donors' samples.

The rearrangement links TRBV29-1 to TRBJ2-2; there is no DNA to check the TCRdb D call of TRBD1. Germline lookup yields CDR1 SQVTM and CDR2 ANQGSEA. The CDR3 is made up of 15 amino acids. The CDR3 sequence is CSVTPPTGTLGGLFF.

J is TRBJ2-7 and V is TRBV7-9; the TRBD1 assignment by TCRdb is unverifiable without DNA. This CDR3 spans 15 amino acids. Looked up from germline, CDR1 is SEHNR and CDR2 is FQNEAQ (reference sequence). This chain's CDR3 is CASSLRDREAYEQYF.

CDR3: CSVEGTLGYEQYF. This rearrangement joins TRBV29-1 to TRBJ2-7; TCRdb outputs TRBD1, but without DNA this stays unchecked. The CDR3 extends over 13 amino acids. Germline V CDR1 and CDR2: SQVTM, ANQGSEA.

This chain links TRBV7-9 with TRBJ2-1; as DNA is missing, the TRBD1 call by TCRdb cannot be tested. This CDR3 has 15 residues. The germline CDR1 and CDR2 sequences are SEHNR and FQNEAQ (reference sequence). Here the CDR3 reads CASTLRRTGNDEQFF.

The chain links TRBV12-3 or TRBV12-4 to TRBJ2-2. The CDR3 is made up of 12 amino acids. CDR3 sequence: CASKEATGELFF.

The chain recombines TRBV7-9 with TRBJ2-3; TCRdb names TRBD2, which stays unverified in the absence of DNA. The CDR3 length is 15 residues. The germline V gene encodes CDR1 SEHNR and CDR2 FQNEAQ (reference sequence). The CDR3: CASSLARTGLNTQYF.

The chain joins TRBV7-9 to TRBJ2-7; TCRdb calls TRBD1, which cannot be checked without DNA. The CDR3 runs to 17 residues. Germline CDR1 and CDR2: SEHNR and FQNEAQ (reference sequence). The CDR3 spells CASSGYSGGLSSYEQYF.

The chain recombines TRBV5-1 with TRBJ2-3; TCRdb indicates TRBD1, and absent DNA this call remains unverified. The germline V gene has CDR1 SGHRS and CDR2 YFSETQ. The CDR3 totals 14 residues. The chain's CDR3 is CASSLGQSTDTQYF.

V and J are TRBV6-2 or TRBV6-3 and TRBJ1-5. The germline gives CDR1 MNHEY, CDR2 SVGEGT. This CDR3 has 15 residues. CDR3 in amino acids: CASSYLRGPNQPQHF.

CDR3 sequence: CSAKMAGVDQPQHF. The chain joins TRBV20-1 to TRBJ1-5; as DNA is missing, the TRBD1 call by TCRdb cannot be tested. CDR3 length: 14 residues. In germline, CDR1 is DFQATT, CDR2 SNEGSKA (reference sequence).

CDR3 amino acids: CASSLDSSYEQYF. J is TRBJ2-7 and V is TRBV11-3. Germline V gives CDR1 SGHNT, CDR2 YENEEA. The CDR3 is 13 residues long.